The TCR beta chain described here comes from a study of shared clonotypes between healthy human individuals. The CDR3 spans 11 residues. Germline V CDR1 and CDR2: SQVTM, ANQGSEA. V lost 5 bases and J lost 9, with 11 bases in between. There are many counts of this clone. About 28,000 T cell genomes, or approximately 290 ng DNA, went into replicate PCRs of unsorted PBMC. Data came from immunoSEQ multiplex PCR; TCRdb stores just in-frame clones and leaves some out. The data hold around 95,000 clones, with approximately 44% observed a single time. The TCR originated in a woman between 35 and 50 years old in good health. Some clones in this sample may be carry-over from other donors' samples. J is TRBJ2-1 and V is TRBV29-1; D unclear. Sequenced input: PBMCs. The DNA of the CDR3 is TGCAGCGTTAGGCCGTACGGTGAGCAGTTCTTC. It encodes CSVRPYGEQFF.